Listed below are T cell receptor beta chains from one sample, sequenced in a study of T cells in Graves' hyperthyroidism and ophthalmopathy. TCRdb re-analysed the multiplex PCR reads in MiXCR, keeping a single row per CDR3 protein. The sample yields 550,000 to 650,000 distinct CDR3 sequences, 12% to 15% seen once. The sample consisted of blood. The origin of the receptors is a woman between 40 and 50 years old with Graves' hyperthyroidism. CDR3s include the opening cysteine and the closing phenylalanine or tryptophan. A D gene is named only where the DNA matches it firmly. Only some rows state a clone size, as once, few, many or a class for expanded clones.

>many|TRBJ2-7|TRBD1|TRBV5-1
CASSLRYGTGTTYEQYF
TGCGCCAGCAGCTTGAGGTACGGGACAGGGACGACCTACGAGCAGTACTTC
>few|TRBJ1-2|.|TRBV27
CASSLSAGRYGYTF
TGTGCCAGCAGTTTATCGGCAGGGCGGTATGGCTACACCTTC
>few|TRBJ1-1|TRBD1|TRBV7-9
CASSWDRGTFF
TGTGCCAGCAGCTGGGACAGGGGTACTTTCTTT
>many|TRBJ1-2|.|TRBV6-1
CASSSSSTGHGYTF
TGTGCCAGCAGTTCCAGTTCTACGGGGCACGGCTACACCTTC
>many|TRBJ2-7|.|TRBV6-2/TRBV6-3
CASSYHRARNLYEQYF
TGTGCCAGCAGTTACCACCGGGCCCGGAACCTCTACGAGCAGTACTTC
>few|TRBJ1-3|TRBD1|TRBV12-3/TRBV12-4
CASSPRTGLFSGNTIYF
TGTGCCAGCAGTCCTAGGACAGGGCTATTCTCTGGAAACACCATATATTTT
>.|TRBJ2-1|TRBD1|TRBV11-2
CASSLGQGPTNEQFF
TGTGCCAGCAGCTTAGGACAGGGGCCAACTAATGAGCAGTTCTTC
>few|TRBJ2-7|.|TRBV5-1
CASSKTPGESWVEQYF
TGCGCCAGCAGCAAGACACCAGGGGAAAGCTGGGTCGAGCAGTACTTC
>.|TRBJ1-2|TRBD1|TRBV6-5
CASSYSDRGLAGYTF
TGTGCCAGCAGTTACTCGGACAGGGGGCTGGCAGGCTACACCTTC
>once|TRBJ2-1|TRBD2|TRBV3-1
CASSPGLAGGAGNEQFF
TGTGCCAGCAGCCCGGGACTAGCGGGAGGGGCAGGGAATGAGCAGTTCTTC
>many|TRBJ2-7|TRBD1|TRBV28
CASTPGQGSYEQYF
TGTGCCAGCACCCCCGGACAGGGTTCCTACGAGCAGTACTTC
>many|TRBJ2-7|TRBD2|TRBV7-2
CASSYLAGNYEQYF
TGTGCCAGCAGCTACCTAGCGGGTAACTACGAGCAGTACTTC
>few|TRBJ2-1|TRBD1|TRBV20-1
CSAATKIGQGGYNEQFF
TGCAGTGCCGCCACTAAAATAGGACAGGGGGGCTACAATGAGCAGTTCTTC
>.|TRBJ2-1|TRBD2|TRBV7-7
CASSPRVAGGGYNEQFF
TGTGCTAGCAGCCCCCGGGTAGCGGGGGGGGGATACAATGAGCAGTTCTTC
>.|TRBJ2-5|TRBD2|TRBV11-2
CASSFRLGLAGVETQYF
TGTGCCAGCAGCTTCCGCCTCGGACTAGCGGGAGTAGAGACCCAGTACTTC
>.|TRBJ2-3|.|TRBV10-2
CASNGGVRSTGTDTQYF
TGCGCCAGCAATGGGGGAGTCCGGTCCACTGGCACAGATACGCAGTATTTT
>many|TRBJ2-5|.|TRBV29-1
CSVGDKETQYF
TGCAGCGTCGGGGACAAAGAGACCCAGTACTTC
>.|TRBJ2-2|TRBD2|TRBV12-3/TRBV12-4
CASRGGLAVNTGELFF
TGTGCCAGCAGGGGAGGACTAGCGGTGAACACCGGGGAGCTGTTTTTT
>many|TRBJ2-7|.|TRBV12-3/TRBV12-4
CASSSTGRHEQYF
TGTGCCAGCAGTTCGACGGGCCGCCACGAGCAGTACTTC
>many|TRBJ2-3|.|TRBV5-1
CASSSQDTQYF
TGCGCCAGCAGCTCTCAAGATACGCAGTATTTT
>many|TRBJ2-1|TRBD2|TRBV11-1
CASSIRLAGNNEQFF
TGTGCCAGCAGCATCCGACTAGCGGGAAACAATGAGCAGTTCTTC
>.|TRBJ1-1|.|TRBV18
CASSPTTDRNTEAFF
TGTGCCAGCTCACCAACCACTGACAGGAACACTGAAGCTTTCTTT
>.|TRBJ1-1|TRBD1|TRBV6-1
CASSPGGSLTEAFF
TGTGCCAGCAGCCCAGGGGGTTCGTTGACTGAAGCTTTCTTT
>many|TRBJ2-7|.|TRBV20-1
CSARESYEQYF
TGCAGTGCTAGAGAATCCTACGAGCAGTACTTC
>many|TRBJ2-3|TRBD2|TRBV11-2
CASSLWTSGATDTQYF
TGTGCCAGCAGCCTCTGGACTAGCGGCGCCACAGATACGCAGTATTTT
>many|TRBJ2-7|TRBD2|TRBV5-6
CASAAGGSYEQYF
TGTGCCAGCGCAGCGGGAGGTTCCTACGAGCAGTACTTC